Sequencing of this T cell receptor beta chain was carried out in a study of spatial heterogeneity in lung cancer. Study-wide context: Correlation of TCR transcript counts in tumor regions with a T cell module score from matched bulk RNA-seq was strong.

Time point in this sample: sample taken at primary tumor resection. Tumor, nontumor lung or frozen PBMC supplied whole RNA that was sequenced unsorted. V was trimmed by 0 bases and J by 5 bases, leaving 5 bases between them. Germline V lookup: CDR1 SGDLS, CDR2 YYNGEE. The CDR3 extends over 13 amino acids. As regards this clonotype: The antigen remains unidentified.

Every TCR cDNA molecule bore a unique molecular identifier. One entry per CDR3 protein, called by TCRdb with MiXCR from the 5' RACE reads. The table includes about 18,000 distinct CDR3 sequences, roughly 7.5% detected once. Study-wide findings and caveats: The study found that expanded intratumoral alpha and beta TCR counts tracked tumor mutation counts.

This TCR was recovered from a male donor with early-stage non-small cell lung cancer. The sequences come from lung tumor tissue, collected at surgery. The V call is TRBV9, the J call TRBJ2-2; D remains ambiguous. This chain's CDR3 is CASSVVETGELFF. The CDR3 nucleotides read TGTGCCAGCAGCGTAGTAGAAACCGGGGAGCTGTTTTTT.